These T cell receptor beta chains were read from a single sample in a study of cytomegalovirus exposure and HLA in healthy donors. The data were produced by immunoSEQ multiplex PCR, yet TCRdb's version contains in-frame clones alone and is incomplete. The sample lists about 49,000 clones, 92% seen once, with under 1.5% in the top ten. The sequencing sample was made of PBMCs. These TCRs come from a young man in good health and CMV-seronegative. Each CDR3 is given with its conserved first and last residue. D genes are given only for firm matches. The size entry is marked missing in some rows and otherwise reads once, few, many or a size class.

clone_size,j_call,d_call,v_call,cdr3_nt,cdr3_aa
.,TRBJ2-5,.,TRBV11-2,TGTGCCAGCCAGACAAATCAAGAGACCCAGTACTTC,CASQTNQETQYF
.,TRBJ2-7,TRBD2,TRBV28,TGTGCCAGCAGTTTATCGGGACTAGCGCCAGCGAGGGAGCAGTACTTC,CASSLSGLAPAREQYF
.,TRBJ1-4,TRBD1,TRBV5-5,TGTGCCAGCAGCCGTCTCCCACAGGGGGAATCGGAAAAACTGTTTTTT,CASSRLPQGESEKLFF
.,TRBJ1-5,TRBD1,TRBV30,TGTGCCTGGAGAGAGGTAGAGACAGGGGGCAGTCAGCCCCAGCATTTT,CAWREVETGGSQPQHF
.,TRBJ1-5,.,TRBV19,TGTGCCAGTAGTGTTTTGGCTTCTAGCAATCAGCCCCAGCATTTT,CASSVLASSNQPQHF
.,TRBJ2-1,.,TRBV2,TGTGCCAGCAGTCTCATAGATGAGCAGTTCTTC,CASSLIDEQFF
once,TRBJ2-3,TRBD2,TRBV30,TGTGCCTGGAGTGCGAGCGGGAGCTTGGCAGATACGCAGTATTTT,CAWSASGSLADTQYF
few,TRBJ2-7,TRBD1,TRBV18,TGTGCCAGCCTTTTCGACAGGGTGGACGAGCAGTACTTC,CASLFDRVDEQYF
.,TRBJ1-2,.,TRBV5-6,TGTGCCAGCAGCCACAGGGCAATCCTCTATGGCTACACCTTC,CASSHRAILYGYTF
once,TRBJ2-5,.,TRBV30,TGTGCCTGGATAAGGGGGGAGACCCAGTACTTC,CAWIRGETQYF
.,TRBJ2-2,.,TRBV6-1,TGTGCCAGCAGTACTGGAGCAGACACCGGGGAGCTGTTTTTT,CASSTGADTGELFF
.,TRBJ2-3,.,TRBV6-5,TGTGCCAGCAGTACCGGGGACTGGATCACAGATACGCAGTATTTT,CASSTGDWITDTQYF
.,TRBJ2-1,TRBD2,TRBV27,TGTGCCAGCAGTTCGGGACTAGCGGGAAATAATGAGCAGTTCTTC,CASSSGLAGNNEQFF
.,TRBJ2-3,TRBD2,TRBV2,TGTGCCAGTTATTTTGCCAGGGCAGGGACTAGCGGGTATAGCACAGATACGCAGTATTTT,CASYFARAGTSGYSTDTQYF
.,TRBJ2-7,.,TRBV4-2,TGTGCCAGCAGCCAAGATGGGGGCGCCTCCTACGAGCAGTACTTC,CASSQDGGASYEQYF
.,TRBJ2-3,TRBD1,TRBV6-6,TGTGCCAGCAGGCCGCCTCCCGGGACAGGGGCAGATACGCAGTATTTT,CASRPPPGTGADTQYF
.,TRBJ2-7,TRBD2,TRBV28,TGTGCCAGCAGTGTCGGGGGACTAGCGGACCCGATGGACGAGCAGTACTTC,CASSVGGLADPMDEQYF
few,TRBJ2-1,TRBD2,TRBV7-6,TGTGCCAGCAGCTTAGGAGCGGGAGTTCTCAATGAGCAGTTCTTC,CASSLGAGVLNEQFF
.,TRBJ2-7,.,TRBV6-5,TGTGCCAGCAGTTACCGCCGGGGAGGTCCTGAGCACGAGCAGTACTTC,CASSYRRGGPEHEQYF
.,TRBJ2-5,TRBD2,TRBV5-1,TGCGCCAGCAGCTTGGCCCAGGTTTCGCTAGCGGGACAAGAGACCCAGTACTTC,CASSLAQVSLAGQETQYF
.,TRBJ2-3,.,TRBV6-5,TGTGCCAGCCGCCGAGGTAGCACAGATACGCAGTATTTT,CASRRGSTDTQYF
.,TRBJ1-2,TRBD1,TRBV18,TGTGCCAGCTCCCCCGACAGGGTTCAGAGCTATGGCTACACCTTC,CASSPDRVQSYGYTF
.,TRBJ2-3,TRBD1,TRBV29-1,TGCAGCGTTACAGGGGGCTTCACAGATACGCAGTATTTT,CSVTGGFTDTQYF
once,TRBJ2-3,TRBD2,TRBV5-4,TGTGCCAGCAGCCCCGGGAGGGTGGCGGGAGATACGCAGTATTTT,CASSPGRVAGDTQYF
once,TRBJ2-1,TRBD2,TRBV28,TGTGCCAGCACGCCTCCGGGACTAGCGATCCATGAGCAGTTCTTC,CASTPPGLAIHEQFF
.,TRBJ2-3,TRBD2,TRBV9,TGTGCCAGCAGCGTAGGGGCGGGAGAAGGCACAGATACGCAGTATTTT,CASSVGAGEGTDTQYF
once,TRBJ2-7,TRBD1,TRBV18,TGTGCCAGCTCAACCGGGACAGATCACTACGAGCAGTACTTC,CASSTGTDHYEQYF
once,TRBJ2-7,TRBD1,TRBV5-6,TGTGCCAGCAGCTCTCTATCCGGCGGACAGGGGATTTCCTACGAGCAGTACTTC,CASSSLSGGQGISYEQYF
.,TRBJ2-1,.,TRBV2,TGTGCCAGCATTCGACAGAACTACAATGAGCAGTTCTTC,CASIRQNYNEQFF
.,TRBJ2-1,TRBD2,TRBV18,TGTGCCAGTCGACTAGCGGGGTACAATGAGCAGTTCTTC,CASRLAGYNEQFF
.,TRBJ2-7,TRBD2,TRBV10-3,TGTGCCATCAGTGCGTCTAGCGGGCCGAGCTCCTACGAGCAGTACTTC,CAISASSGPSSYEQYF
.,TRBJ2-5,.,TRBV9,TGTGCCAGCAGCGAAATGGGTACAGGGGGGGGACAAGAGACCCAGTACTTC,CASSEMGTGGGQETQYF
.,TRBJ2-1,.,TRBV5-1,TGCGCCAGCAGCTTCTCCGGGAGCACCTACAATGAGCAGTTCTTC,CASSFSGSTYNEQFF
.,TRBJ2-1,TRBD1,TRBV2,TGTGCCAGCAGTGTTCAACAGGGGAATGAGCAGTTCTTC,CASSVQQGNEQFF
.,TRBJ1-2,TRBD1,TRBV19,TGTGCCAGTAGTCCGGGGACAGGGACAAACTATGGCTACACCTTC,CASSPGTGTNYGYTF
.,TRBJ2-1,.,TRBV4-2,TGTGCCAGCAGACAACTAGCCCCCTCCTACAATGAGCAGTTCTTC,CASRQLAPSYNEQFF
.,TRBJ2-7,.,TRBV2,TGTGCCAGCAGGCTAGTCCCATCCTACGAGCAGTACTTC,CASRLVPSYEQYF
.,TRBJ2-5,.,TRBV15,TGTGCCTCCGGGGGAGTAGAGACCCAGTACTTC,CASGGVETQYF
.,TRBJ2-1,.,TRBV6-4,TGTGCCAGCAGTGAGTTGGCGGTCGCCTCCTACAATGAGCAGTTCTTC,CASSELAVASYNEQFF
.,TRBJ2-7,.,TRBV11-2,TGTGCCAGCAGCTTAGAGGAGGCCTACGAGCAGTACTTC,CASSLEEAYEQYF
.,TRBJ2-2,TRBD2,TRBV27,TGTGCCAGCAGTTTAATAACCGGGACTAGCGGGAGGGCCCTCGTAGGGACCGGGGAGCTGTTTTTT,CASSLITGTSGRALVGTGELFF
.,TRBJ2-3,.,TRBV15,TGTGCCACCAGCAGATCTCGGGGGATACGGTTTGATACGCAGTATTTT,CATSRSRGIRFDTQYF
.,TRBJ1-1,.,TRBV28,TGTGCCAGCCTCAGGGGAACTGAAGCTTTCTTT,CASLRGTEAFF
.,TRBJ2-7,.,TRBV10-1,TGCGCCAGCAGCCGGGACTTTAACTACGAGCAGTACTTC,CASSRDFNYEQYF
.,TRBJ2-1,.,TRBV7-9,TGTGCCAGCAGCTTATTCAGGTCTGATGGCAATGAGCAGTTCTTC,CASSLFRSDGNEQFF
.,TRBJ2-7,.,TRBV10-3,TGTGCCATCAGTGAGTCGGTAGAGTCGGGCTACGAGCAGTACTTC,CAISESVESGYEQYF
.,TRBJ1-2,.,TRBV27,TGTGCCAGCAGTTTATCCTGGCAGGGTAGTGGCTACACCTTC,CASSLSWQGSGYTF